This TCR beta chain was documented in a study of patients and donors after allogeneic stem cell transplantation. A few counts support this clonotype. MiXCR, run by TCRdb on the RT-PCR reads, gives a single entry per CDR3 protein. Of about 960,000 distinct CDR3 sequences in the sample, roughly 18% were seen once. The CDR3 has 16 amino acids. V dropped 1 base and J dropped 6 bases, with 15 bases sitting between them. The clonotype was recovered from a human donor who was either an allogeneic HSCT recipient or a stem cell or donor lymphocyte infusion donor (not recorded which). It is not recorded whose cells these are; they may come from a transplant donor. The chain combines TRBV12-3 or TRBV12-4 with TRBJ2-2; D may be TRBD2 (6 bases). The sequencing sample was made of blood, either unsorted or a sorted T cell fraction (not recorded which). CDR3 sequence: CASSLGGRGAAGELFF. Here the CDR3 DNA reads TGTGCCAGCAGTTTAGGAGGGCGGGGAGCCGCCGGGGAGCTGTTTTTT.